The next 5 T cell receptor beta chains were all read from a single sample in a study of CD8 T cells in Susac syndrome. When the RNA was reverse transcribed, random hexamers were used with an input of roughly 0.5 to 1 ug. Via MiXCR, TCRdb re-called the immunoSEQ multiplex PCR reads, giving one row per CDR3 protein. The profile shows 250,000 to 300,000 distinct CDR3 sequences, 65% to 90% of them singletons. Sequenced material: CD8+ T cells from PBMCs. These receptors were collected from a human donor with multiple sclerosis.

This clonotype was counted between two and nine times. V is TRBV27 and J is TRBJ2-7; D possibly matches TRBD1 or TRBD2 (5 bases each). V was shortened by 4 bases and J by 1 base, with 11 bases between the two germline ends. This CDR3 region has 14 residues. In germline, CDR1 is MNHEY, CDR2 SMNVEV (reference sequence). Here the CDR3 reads CASSSGTVSYEQYF. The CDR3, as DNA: TGTGCCAGCAGTTCAGGGACGGTTTCCTACGAGCAGTACTTC.

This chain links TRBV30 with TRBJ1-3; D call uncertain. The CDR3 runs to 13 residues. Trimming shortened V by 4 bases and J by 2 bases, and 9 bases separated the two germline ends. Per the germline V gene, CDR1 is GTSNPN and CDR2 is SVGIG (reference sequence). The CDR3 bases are TGTGCCTGGAAGGGCCTCCCTGGAAACACCATATATTTT. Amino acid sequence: CAWKGLPGNTIYF.

DNA for the CDR3: TGTGCCAGCAGCTTAGCCCCGGACCCGTCATCACTCTACGAGCAGTACTTC. Residues: CASSLAPDPSSLYEQYF. The chain carries TRBV7-8 and TRBJ2-7; no definite D call. V was trimmed by 0 bases and J by 3 bases, leaving 18 bases between them. There are 17 residues in the CDR3. Germline loops: CDR1 SGHVS, CDR2 FQNEAQ.

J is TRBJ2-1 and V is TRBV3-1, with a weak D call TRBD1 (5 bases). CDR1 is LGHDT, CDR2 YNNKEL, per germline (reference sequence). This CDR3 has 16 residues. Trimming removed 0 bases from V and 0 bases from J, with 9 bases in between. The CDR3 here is CASSQDGASSYNEQFF. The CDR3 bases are TGTGCCAGCAGCCAAGATGGGGCTAGCTCCTACAATGAGCAGTTCTTC.

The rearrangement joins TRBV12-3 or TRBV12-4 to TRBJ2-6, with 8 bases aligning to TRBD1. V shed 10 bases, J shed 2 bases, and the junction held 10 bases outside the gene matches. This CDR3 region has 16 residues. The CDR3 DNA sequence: TGTGCCAACCAGGACAGGGAGTGGACTGGGGCCAACGTCCTGACTTTC. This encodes CANQDREWTGANVLTF.